The sequence of this T cell receptor beta chain was determined in a study of cytomegalovirus exposure and HLA in healthy donors. Each donor was nominally healthy when sampled (though unrecorded immune exposures were likely). The study's findings and limits: Later analysis identified a missense DCLRE1C variant that was linked to TCR beta V- and J-gene trimming. In an earlier analysis, productive rearrangement rates for most beta V segments clustered near 87% or 30%.

As to this clone: As yet, its antigen is unknown.

With 60 Vbeta and 13 Jbeta primers, the PCR was carried out. TCRdb's copy holds only in-frame clones and misses some; the assay was immunoSEQ multiplex PCR. The sample has some 150,000 clones; 50% to 75% are singletons. This TCR came from a woman aged 40 to 49 in good health and CMV-seronegative. Specimen: PBMCs.

The CDR3 region has the DNA TGTGCCAGCAGCTTAGCGGGGGGGAGGGATGATACGCAGTATTTT. This gives the protein CASSLAGGRDDTQYF. The V gene is TRBV11-2, the J gene TRBJ2-3, with TRBD2 identical over 8 bases. The germline V gene encodes CDR1 SGHAT and CDR2 FQNNGV. V lost 1 base, J lost 6 bases, and 6 bases stayed unmatched. This CDR3 spans 15 amino acids.